A selection of T cell receptor beta chains follows, all from one sample in a study of OX40 agonist ivuxolimab in advanced cancers. Assay: immunoSEQ multiplex PCR; the TCRdb copy retains only in-frame clones and omits some. The sample yields 45,000 to 55,000 clones, 83% seen once. Here the sequenced sample was CD4+ or CD8+ T cells sorted from blood, taken in a trial of the OX40 agonist ivuxolimab. Receptors were obtained from an adult with an advanced solid tumor such as melanoma, head and neck, liver or kidney cancer. The CDR3 runs from the conserved cysteine through the conserved F or W. Fields, in order: J gene, D gene, V gene, clone size, CDR3 DNA, CDR3 protein. A D gene is named only where the DNA matches it firmly. The size of a clone is reported for some rows only, either as once, few or many, or as a class for expanded clones.

>TRBJ2-2|.|TRBV7-7|.
TGTGCTAGCAGCCCCGCAGGGCGGGCCGGGGAGCTGTTTTTT
CASSPAGRAGELFF
>TRBJ1-4|.|TRBV5-1|.
TGCGCCAGCAGCTCTCAGTTTGGAACTGTGGAAAAACTGTTTTTT
CASSSQFGTVEKLFF
>TRBJ2-2|.|TRBV9|.
TGTGCCAGCAGCACCGTTGTCACCGGAGAGCTGTTTTTT
CASSTVVTGELFF
>TRBJ1-4|TRBD1|TRBV5-6|.
TGTGCCAGGGGGCGGGACAGGGCATGTAATGAAAAACTGTTTTTT
CARGRDRACNEKLFF
>TRBJ1-3|.|TRBV7-3|.
TGTGCCAGGGAAATACGGGAGGAAGGCTCTGGAAACACCATATATTTT
CAREIREEGSGNTIYF
>TRBJ2-1|.|TRBV7-2|.
TGTGCCAGCAGCTTGGGGGCCCCGGGTGAGCAGTTCTTC
CASSLGAPGEQFF
>TRBJ1-6|TRBD1|TRBV27|.
TGTGCCAGCAGCTGGGAACAGGGGAGCGCGAATTCACCCCTCCACTTT
CASSWEQGSANSPLHF
>TRBJ1-3|.|TRBV4-3|.
TGCGCCAGCAGCCAAGATAACTCTGGAAACACCATATATTTT
CASSQDNSGNTIYF
>TRBJ2-7|.|TRBV14|.
TGTGCCAGCAGCCAAGATTATAGGGGAATGAAGGACTTC
CASSQDYRGMKDF
>TRBJ2-1|.|TRBV21-1|.
TGTGCCAGCGGCCTCCGCACAGGGGGTCTCTCGAGCTCCTACAATGAGCAGTTCTTC
CASGLRTGGLSSSYNEQFF
>TRBJ1-6|.|TRBV6-6|.
TGTGCCAGCAAGGAGGGGGGCTCCTATAATTCACCCCTCCACTTT
CASKEGGSYNSPLHF
>TRBJ1-1|.|TRBV5-6|few
TGTGCCAGCAGCGAGGGACGGGGGACTGAAGCTTTCTTT
CASSEGRGTEAFF
>TRBJ1-5|TRBD1|TRBV10-3|.
TGTGCCATCAGTGGATCGACAGGGCTCGGGTTCAATCAGCCCCAGCATTTT
CAISGSTGLGFNQPQHF
>TRBJ1-5|.|TRBV7-2|.
TGTGCCAGCAGCTTTAGTACAGCTAATCAGCCCCAGCATTTT
CASSFSTANQPQHF
>TRBJ1-1|.|TRBV6-5|.
TGTGCCAGCGGGGGGTCCATGAACACTGAAGCTTTCTTT
CASGGSMNTEAFF
>TRBJ1-1|.|TRBV5-1|.
TGCGCCAGCAGCTTGGTTGCAGGGGCGAACACTGAAGCTTTCTTT
CASSLVAGANTEAFF
>TRBJ2-1|TRBD1|TRBV5-6|.
TGTGCCAGCAGCTTGGCCCTTGGGACAGGGACCAATGAGCAGTTCTTC
CASSLALGTGTNEQFF
>TRBJ2-3|.|TRBV7-2|few
TGTGCCAGCAGCGCCCTAGGAGATACGCAGTATTTT
CASSALGDTQYF
>TRBJ2-3|.|TRBV4-2|.
TGTGCCAGCAGACCACGCTTGCTAGTCACAGATACGCAGTATTTT
CASRPRLLVTDTQYF
>TRBJ2-5|.|TRBV11-2|.
TGTGCCAGCAGCGGAGGGCTCCAAGAGACCCAGTACTTC
CASSGGLQETQYF
>TRBJ1-2|.|TRBV5-6|.
TGTGCCAGCAGTTCCGGACGGCTAGCGGGCTACACCTTC
CASSSGRLAGYTF
>TRBJ1-3|TRBD1|TRBV7-2|.
TGTGCCAGCAGCCGGACAGGGGACGGAGGAAACACCATATATTTT
CASSRTGDGGNTIYF
>TRBJ2-5|.|TRBV5-1|once
TGCGCCAGCGGGAACAGGGTCGATGAGACCCAGTACTTC
CASGNRVDETQYF
>TRBJ1-2|.|TRBV6-1|few
TGTGCCAGCAGCAACTATGGCTACACCTTC
CASSNYGYTF
>TRBJ2-3|.|TRBV7-8|.
TGTGCCAGCAGCTGGAAGCCTCTGGGCTATACGCAGTATTTT
CASSWKPLGYTQYF
>TRBJ1-4|.|TRBV5-8|.
TGTGCCAGCAGCAACCTCGGTTGGGATGAAAAACTGTTTTTT
CASSNLGWDEKLFF
>TRBJ2-7|.|TRBV23-1|.
TGCGCCAGCAGCCAAAGGAGGGGGACCGTTATGGCCCACTACGAGCAGTACTTC
CASSQRRGTVMAHYEQYF
>TRBJ2-7|TRBD1|TRBV15|.
TGTGCCACCAGCAGGGACAGGGGGTACGAGCAGTACTTC
CATSRDRGYEQYF
>TRBJ1-6|.|TRBV30|.
TGTGCCTGGACAGGAAACTACGGGACATACTCCTATAATTCACCCCTCCACTTT
CAWTGNYGTYSYNSPLHF
>TRBJ1-2|.|TRBV6-5|.
TGTGCCAGCAGTTACAGACAGAACTATGGCTACACCTTC
CASSYRQNYGYTF
>TRBJ1-5|.|TRBV25-1|once
TGTGCCAGCAGTGAATACGGAAACAATCAGCCCCAGCATTTT
CASSEYGNNQPQHF
>TRBJ1-2|.|TRBV29-1|.
TGCAGCGTGGCCGGGGTGGAGGGCTATGGCTACACCTTC
CSVAGVEGYGYTF
>TRBJ2-1|.|TRBV6-6|few
TGTGCCAGCAGTTACCCACTTTTAGCGGACAATGAGCAGTTCTTC
CASSYPLLADNEQFF
>TRBJ2-5|TRBD1|TRBV10-2|.
TGCGCCAGCAGGGACAGGGGGCGCGAGGAGACCCAGTACTTC
CASRDRGREETQYF
>TRBJ1-1|.|TRBV4-2|few
TGTGCCAGCAGCCGGAAACACGGAACTAACACTGAAGCTTTCTTT
CASSRKHGTNTEAFF
>TRBJ1-2|.|TRBV5-6|.
TGTGCCAGCAGCTTTGAGGGGAACTGTGGCTACACCTTC
CASSFEGNCGYTF
>TRBJ2-5|.|TRBV6-6|.
TGTGCTTCCACGGGATTCGCGCGTGAGACCCAGTACTTC
CASTGFARETQYF
>TRBJ2-7|.|TRBV6-6|.
TGTGCCGCCGGGGACTACGAGCAGTACTTC
CAAGDYEQYF
>TRBJ2-3|.|TRBV5-1|.
TGCGCCAGCGCAATGGCTGGGCCAGATACGCAGTATTTT
CASAMAGPDTQYF
>TRBJ2-5|TRBD1|TRBV6-5|.
TGTGCCAGCAGTCGCAGACAGGGGGGGACCCAGTACTTC
CASSRRQGGTQYF
>TRBJ2-2|.|TRBV6-5|.
TGTGCCAGCAGGGCTAGTGGAACCGGGGAGCTGTTTTTT
CASRASGTGELFF
>TRBJ1-3|.|TRBV5-1|.
TGCGCCAGCAGCTACACGACAGGCTCTGGAAACACCATATATTTT
CASSYTTGSGNTIYF
>TRBJ2-3|TRBD1|TRBV30|.
TGTGCCTGGAGTCGCAATCAGGGGGCTATGAAAGATACGCAGTATTTT
CAWSRNQGAMKDTQYF
>TRBJ2-4|TRBD1|TRBV5-1|.
TGCGCCAGCAGGCAGACATACAGGGGGCTAGCCAAAAACATTCAGTACTTC
CASRQTYRGLAKNIQYF
>TRBJ1-2|.|TRBV6-1|.
TGTGCCAGCAGTGAAGCGGGAAGGGACTATGGCTACACCTTC
CASSEAGRDYGYTF
>TRBJ2-3|.|TRBV5-6|few
TGTGCCAGCAGCAATATTAATACGCAGTATTTT
CASSNINTQYF
>TRBJ1-4|.|TRBV10-2|.
TGCGCCAGCACGCGGCCACCGCCTTTCGAAAAACTGTTTTTT
CASTRPPPFEKLFF
>TRBJ1-2|TRBD1|TRBV7-7|once
TGTGCCAGCAGGACAGGGAGATCGACTGTTTATGGCTACACCTTC
CASRTGRSTVYGYTF
>TRBJ2-5|.|TRBV27|.
TGTGCCAGCAGGTTGTTGGGCTCCGGAGAGACCCAGTACTTC
CASRLLGSGETQYF
>TRBJ2-7|.|TRBV27|once
TGTGCCAGCAGTTTAACCCCGGGACAAGTAGAGCAGTACTTC
CASSLTPGQVEQYF
>TRBJ1-2|.|TRBV7-2|.
TGTGCCAGCAGCTTAGGAGGGTTTGGCTACACCTTC
CASSLGGFGYTF
>TRBJ1-5|.|TRBV30|.
TGTGCCTGGGGAAGCAGGGTTGACCAGCCCCAGCATTTT
CAWGSRVDQPQHF
>TRBJ2-3|.|TRBV9|few
TGTGCCAGCAGTACAGGGTCGAGGACAGATACGCAGTATTTT
CASSTGSRTDTQYF
>TRBJ1-6|.|TRBV7-2|.
TGTGCCAGCAGCTTAGTCCCCAATTATAATTCACCCCTCCACTTT
CASSLVPNYNSPLHF
>TRBJ2-5|.|TRBV9|.
TGTGCCAGCAGCCCCCTCGCAGAGAAAGAGACCCAGTACTTC
CASSPLAEKETQYF
>TRBJ1-3|.|TRBV7-9|once
TGTGCCAGCAGCTCCAGGGGATCGGCTGGAAACACCATATATTTT
CASSSRGSAGNTIYF
>TRBJ2-2|.|TRBV4-2|.
TGTGCCAGCAGCGCATCCAGTTCCGGGGAGCTGTTTTTT
CASSASSSGELFF